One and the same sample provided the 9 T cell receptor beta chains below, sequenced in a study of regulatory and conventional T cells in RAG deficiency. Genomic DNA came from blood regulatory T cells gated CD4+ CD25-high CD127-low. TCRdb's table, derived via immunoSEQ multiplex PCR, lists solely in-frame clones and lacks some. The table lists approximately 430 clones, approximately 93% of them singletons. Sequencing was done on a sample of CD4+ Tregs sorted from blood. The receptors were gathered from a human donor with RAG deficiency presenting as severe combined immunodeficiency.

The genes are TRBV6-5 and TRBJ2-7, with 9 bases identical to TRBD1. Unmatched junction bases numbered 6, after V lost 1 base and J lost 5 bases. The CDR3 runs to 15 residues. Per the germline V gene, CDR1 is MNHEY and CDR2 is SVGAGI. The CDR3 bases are TGTGCCAGCAGTTACTTCGGGACAGGGATCGACGAGCAGTACTTC. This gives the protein CASSYFGTGIDEQYF.

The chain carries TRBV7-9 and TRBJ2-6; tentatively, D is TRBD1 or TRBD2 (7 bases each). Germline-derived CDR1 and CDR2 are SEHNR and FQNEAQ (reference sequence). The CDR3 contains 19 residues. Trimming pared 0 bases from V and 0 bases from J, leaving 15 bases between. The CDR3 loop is CASSLALDRDYSGANVLTF. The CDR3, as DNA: TGTGCCAGCAGCTTAGCGCTTGACAGGGACTACTCTGGGGCCAACGTCCTGACTTTC.

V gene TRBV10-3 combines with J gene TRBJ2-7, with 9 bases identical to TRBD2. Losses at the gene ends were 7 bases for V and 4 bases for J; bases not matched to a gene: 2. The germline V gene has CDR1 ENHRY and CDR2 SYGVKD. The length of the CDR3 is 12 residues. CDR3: CAITAGGYEQYF. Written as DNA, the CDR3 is TGTGCCATCACCGCGGGAGGGTACGAGCAGTACTTC.

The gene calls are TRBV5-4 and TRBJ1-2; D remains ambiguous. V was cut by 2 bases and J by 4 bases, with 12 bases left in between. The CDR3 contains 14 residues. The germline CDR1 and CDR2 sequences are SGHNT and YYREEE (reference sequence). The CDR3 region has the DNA TGTGCCAGCAGCTTAGGCCCGAGGGCCTATGGCTACACCTTC. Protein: CASSLGPRAYGYTF.

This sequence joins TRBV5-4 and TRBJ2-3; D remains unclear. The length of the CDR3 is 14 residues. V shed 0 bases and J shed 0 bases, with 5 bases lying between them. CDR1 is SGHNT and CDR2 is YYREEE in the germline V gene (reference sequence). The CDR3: CASSLAVSTDTQYF. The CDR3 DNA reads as TGTGCCAGCAGCTTGGCTGTTAGCACAGATACGCAGTATTTT.

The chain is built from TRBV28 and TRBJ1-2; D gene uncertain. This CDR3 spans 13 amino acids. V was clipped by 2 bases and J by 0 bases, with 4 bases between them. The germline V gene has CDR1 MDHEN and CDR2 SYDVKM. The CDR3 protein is CASSLTANYGYTF. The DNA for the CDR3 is TGTGCCAGCAGTTTAACAGCTAACTATGGCTACACCTTC.

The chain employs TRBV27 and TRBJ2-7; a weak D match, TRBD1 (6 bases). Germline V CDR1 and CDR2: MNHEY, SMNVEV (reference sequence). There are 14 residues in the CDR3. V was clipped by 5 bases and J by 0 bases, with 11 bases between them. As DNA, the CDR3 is TGTGCCAGCAGTCCCGACAGGAGCTCCTACGAGCAGTACTTC. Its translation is CASSPDRSSYEQYF.

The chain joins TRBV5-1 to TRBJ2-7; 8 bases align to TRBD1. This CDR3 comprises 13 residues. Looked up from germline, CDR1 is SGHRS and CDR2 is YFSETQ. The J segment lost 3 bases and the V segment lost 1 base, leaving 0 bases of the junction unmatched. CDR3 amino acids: CASSLTGGYEQYF. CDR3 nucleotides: TGCGCCAGCAGCTTGACAGGGGGCTACGAGCAGTACTTC.

The CDR3 loop is CASSLNPGKETQYF. The CDR3 DNA reads TGTGCCAGCAGCTTAAATCCAGGGAAGGAGACCCAGTACTTC. The V gene is TRBV7-2, the J gene TRBJ2-5; TRBD1 is a possible D gene (5 bases). The CDR3 has 14 residues. Per germline, CDR1 SGHTA and CDR2 FQGNSA. Trimming pared 2 bases from V and 5 bases from J, leaving 12 bases between. Together with reference TRBV7-2 and TRBJ2-5, the CDR3 gives the full variable domain: GAGVSQSPSNKVTEKGKDVELRCDPISGHTALYWYRQSLGQGLEFLIYFQGNSAPDKSGLPSDRFSAERTGGSVSTLTIQRTQQEDSAVYLCASSLNPGKETQYFGPGTRLLVL.